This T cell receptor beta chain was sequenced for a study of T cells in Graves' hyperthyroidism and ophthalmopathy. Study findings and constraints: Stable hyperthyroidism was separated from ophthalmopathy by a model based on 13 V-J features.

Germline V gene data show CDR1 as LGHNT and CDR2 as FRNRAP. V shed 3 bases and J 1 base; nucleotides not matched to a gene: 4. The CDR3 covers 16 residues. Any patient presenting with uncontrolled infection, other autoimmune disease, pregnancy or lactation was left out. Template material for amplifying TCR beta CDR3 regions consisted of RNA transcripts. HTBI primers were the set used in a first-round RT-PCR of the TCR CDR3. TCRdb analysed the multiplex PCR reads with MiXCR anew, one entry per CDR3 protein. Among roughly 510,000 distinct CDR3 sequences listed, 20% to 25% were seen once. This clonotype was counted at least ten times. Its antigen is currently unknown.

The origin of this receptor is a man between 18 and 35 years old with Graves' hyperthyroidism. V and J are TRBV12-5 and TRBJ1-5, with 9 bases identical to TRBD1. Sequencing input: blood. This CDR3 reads CASGFGTGRSNQPQHF. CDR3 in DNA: TGTGCTAGTGGTTTCGGGACAGGGAGAAGCAATCAGCCCCAGCATTTT.